The 14 T cell receptor beta chains reported below all come from one sample, sequenced in a study of shared T cell receptors in the human thymus. Measured with immunoSEQ multiplex PCR; TCRdb has only the in-frame clones, and not every one. Among 450,000 to 650,000 clones listed, more than 75% were seen once. These sequences were also reported in another study, on human thymus T cells.

Sequenced input: thymocytes. The receptors come from a boy under two years old with a congenital heart defect.

This chain links TRBV29-1 with TRBJ2-1; D remains unclear. The V end was cut by 3 bases, the J end by 2 bases, with 17 bases between. Germline CDR1 SQVTM, CDR2 ANQGSEA. The CDR3 length is 16 residues. The CDR3 spells CSVDPRNSSPYNEQFF. CDR3 in DNA: TGCAGCGTTGACCCTCGAAACAGCTCCCCCTACAATGAGCAGTTCTTC.

The CDR3 DNA reads as TGTGCCAGCAGCCTAAACAGGGGTGGTGAAGCTTTCTTT. It translates to CASSLNRGGEAFF. The V gene is TRBV11-3, the J gene TRBJ1-1, with TRBD1 matching 7 bases. The germline gives CDR1 SGHNT, CDR2 YENEEA. The CDR3 consists of 13 residues. Losses at the gene ends were 5 bases for V and 7 bases for J; bases not matched to a gene: 7.

The genes are TRBV29-1 and TRBJ2-2, with D maybe TRBD2 (6 bases). This CDR3 is built from 15 residues. Germline values: CDR1 SQVTM, CDR2 ANQGSEA. Trimming pared 5 bases from V and 4 bases from J, leaving 17 bases between. The CDR3 protein is CSVPPPGGGTGELFF. The CDR3 DNA sequence: TGCAGCGTTCCACCCCCCGGGGGTGGCACCGGGGAGCTGTTTTTT.

This clone was recorded only once. V is TRBV6-4 and J is TRBJ2-4, with a possible D match to TRBD1 (5 bases). The CDR3 has 13 residues. The V and J ends lost 6 bases and 3 bases respectively, with 9 bases between them. CDR1 is MRHNA and CDR2 is SNTAGT in the germline V gene. CDR3 in DNA: TGTGCCAGCAGAGAGGACATCAAAAACATTCAGTACTTC. This gives the protein CASREDIKNIQYF.

V usage is TRBV9 and J usage is TRBJ1-2; TRBD1 matches at 9 bases. Germline trimming cut 4 bases from V and 6 bases from J; bases unmatched to any gene: 10. The CDR3 has 15 amino acids. Germline V gene data show CDR1 as SGDLS and CDR2 as YYNGEE. CDR3 amino acids: CASSPTGQGTDGYTF. DNA for the CDR3: TGTGCCAGCAGCCCAACGGGACAGGGAACGGATGGCTACACCTTC.

This chain uses TRBV27 with TRBJ2-1; D is possibly TRBD2 (5 bases). Germline V gene lookup returns CDR1 MNHEY and CDR2 SMNVEV (reference sequence). The V gene lost 2 bases and the J gene lost 0 bases, with 20 bases spanning the gap. This CDR3 spans 19 amino acids. CDR3 protein: CASSLKGSEGFGSYNEQFF. CDR3 DNA sequence: TGTGCCAGCAGTTTAAAGGGCAGTGAGGGATTCGGCTCCTACAATGAGCAGTTCTTC.

This chain uses TRBV7-2 with TRBJ2-7; a possible D gene is TRBD1 (5 bases). There are 14 residues in the CDR3. CDR1 SGHTA and CDR2 FQGNSA come from the germline V gene. V lost 2 bases and J lost 8, with 16 bases in between. The CDR3 is CASSLSVTGGQQYF. The DNA of the CDR3 is TGTGCCAGCAGCTTAAGTGTTACAGGCGGCCAGCAGTACTTC. The entire variable domain, with the rest obtained from reference TRBV7-2 and TRBJ2-7, is as follows: GAGVSQSPSNKVTEKGKDVELRCDPISGHTALYWYRQSLGQGLEFLIYFQGNSAPDKSGLPSDRFSAERTGGSVSTLTIQRTQQEDSAVYLCASSLSVTGGQQYFGPGTRLTVT.

In this sample, this clone turned up once. The CDR3 is CAWAEAPGAYEQYF. CDR3 coding DNA: TGTGCCTGGGCGGAAGCCCCAGGGGCCTACGAGCAGTACTTC. V usage is TRBV30 and J usage is TRBJ2-7, with D maybe TRBD1 (6 bases). From germline, CDR1 is GTSNPN and CDR2 SVGIG (reference sequence). Deletions cut 5 bases from V and 2 bases from J, with 16 bases between. The CDR3 is 14 amino acids.

The chain carries TRBV7-9 and TRBJ1-2, with TRBD1 as a possible D gene (5 bases). The V end was cut by 5 bases, the J end by 5 bases, with 15 bases between. The germline CDR1 and CDR2 sequences are SEHNR and FQNEAQ (reference sequence). The CDR3 is 14 amino acids. The CDR3 here is CASSAAAGPYGYTF. The CDR3 coding sequence is TGTGCCAGCAGCGCCGCGGCAGGGCCTTATGGCTACACCTTC.

This chain connects TRBV15 to TRBJ1-2; no reliable D call. The CDR3 runs 13 residues. Germline V gene data show CDR1 as LNHNV and CDR2 as YYDKDF (reference sequence). V shed 3 bases and J shed 8 bases, with 13 bases lying between them. CDR3 protein: CATSSPWEGGYTF. The CDR3 coding sequence is TGTGCCACCAGCAGTCCTTGGGAGGGAGGCTACACCTTC.

J is TRBJ2-2 and V is TRBV28, with D unclear. CDR1 and CDR2 from the germline V gene are MDHEN and SYDVKM. Deletions cut 3 bases from V and 6 bases from J, with 11 bases between. The CDR3 is 14 residues long. CDR3 residues: CASSLGLRAGELFF. The CDR3 DNA sequence: TGTGCCAGCAGTTTGGGCCTGAGAGCCGGGGAGCTGTTTTTT.

The chain recombines TRBV5-1 with TRBJ2-7, with 13 bases lining up with TRBD2. CDR1 is SGHRS and CDR2 is YFSETQ in the germline V gene. The V gene end was trimmed by 4 bases and the J gene end by 4 bases; junction bases not matched to a gene: 20. The CDR3 contains 20 residues. CDR3 amino acids: CASSTRTSGSGERVSYEQYF. The CDR3 DNA follows: TGCGCCAGCAGCACCAGGACTAGCGGGAGTGGGGAGAGGGTTTCATACGAGCAGTACTTC.

The chain joins TRBV2 to TRBJ1-2; no clear D gene. Germline CDR1 SNHLY, CDR2 FYNNEI. This CDR3 has 13 amino acids. V shed 6 bases and J shed 6 bases, with 14 bases lying between them. This chain's CDR3 is CASRLQREDGYTF. CDR3 bases: TGTGCCAGCAGGCTACAGCGGGAGGATGGCTACACCTTC.

The rearrangement links TRBV27 to TRBJ1-1; possibly TRBD1 for D (5 bases). The CDR3 has 13 amino acids. V lost 6 bases to trimming and J lost 5 bases, with 13 bases between them. The germline V gene encodes CDR1 MNHEY and CDR2 SMNVEV (reference sequence). CDR3 in DNA: TGTGCCAGCAGCTCGGGGGGTATGACTGAAGCTTTCTTT. Its protein product is CASSSGGMTEAFF.